These 9 T cell receptor beta chains were sequenced from one sample in a study of blood T cell repertoires in COVID-19. The table came from immunoSEQ multiplex PCR; TCRdb's copy has only in-frame clones and leaves some out. The sample gives 65,000 to 100,000 clones, approximately 84% of which show up once; about an eighth is in the top ten. The source material was peripheral blood. The receptor source for this set is a human donor in a cohort sampled during active COVID-19.

The chain combines TRBV4-1 with TRBJ1-2; 9 bases line up with TRBD1. Trimming removed 0 bases from V and 2 bases from J; junction bases left unmatched: 10. Looked up from germline, CDR1 is MGHRA and CDR2 is YSYEKL. The CDR3 spans 18 residues. This CDR3 reads CASSQDLFPGQGNYGYTF. CDR3 coding DNA: TGCGCCAGCAGCCAAGATCTTTTCCCAGGACAGGGGAACTATGGCTACACCTTC.

This sequence joins TRBV5-4 and TRBJ1-6; 11 bases map to TRBD1. Germline CDR1 is SGHNT and CDR2 is YYREEE (reference sequence). CDR3 length: 15 amino acids. V shed 4 bases, J shed 10 bases, and the junction held 7 bases outside the gene matches. The CDR3 spells CASSGGQGAGSPLHF. Written as DNA, the CDR3 is TGTGCCAGCAGCGGTGGACAGGGGGCCGGATCACCCCTCCACTTT. Combining the CDR3 with reference TRBV5-4 and TRBJ1-6 gives the whole variable domain ETGVTQSPTHLIKTRGQQVTLRCSSQSGHNTVSWYQQALGQGPQFIFQYYREEENGRGNFPPRFSGLQFPNYSSELNVNALELDDSALYLCASSGGQGAGSPLHFGNGTRLTVT.

This clone was seen more than once but under ten times. The chain couples TRBV24-1 to TRBJ2-1; TRBD1 aligns across 9 bases. The trim removed 3 bases at V and 5 bases at J, leaving 4 bases unmatched. The CDR3 runs 15 residues. From germline, CDR1 is KGHDR and CDR2 SFDVKD. CDR3 in amino acids: CATSDRTGVNNEQFF. The CDR3 DNA follows: TGTGCCACCAGTGATCGGACAGGGGTCAACAATGAGCAGTTCTTC.

V gene TRBV5-5 combines with J gene TRBJ1-2, with D possibly matching TRBD1 (5 bases). This CDR3 comprises 13 residues. Germline assignment: CDR1 SGHKS and CDR2 YYEKEE (reference sequence). Deletions cut 0 bases from V and 12 bases from J, with 15 bases between. This CDR3 is CASSLEAGNRHTF. Written as DNA, the CDR3 is TGTGCCAGCAGCTTGGAGGCAGGGAACCGGCACACCTTC.

Of note for this clone: Other DNA sequences within the sample encode an identical CDR3. V gene TRBV5-1 combines with J gene TRBJ1-2; D is ambiguous. The germline gives CDR1 SGHRS, CDR2 YFSETQ. This CDR3 has 12 residues. V was trimmed by 4 bases and J by 5 bases, leaving 9 bases between them. CDR3 sequence reads: CASSPDTYGYTF. The CDR3 nucleotides read TGCGCCAGCAGCCCAGACACATATGGCTACACCTTC. The whole variable domain, remainder taken from reference TRBV5-1 and TRBJ1-2, is KAGVTQTPRYLIKTRGQQVTLSCSPISGHRSVSWYQQTPGQGLQFLFEYFSETQRNKGNFPGRFSGRQFSNSRSEMNVSTLELGDSALYLCASSPDTYGYTFGSGTRLTVV.

The chain uses TRBV28 and TRBJ1-1, with D possibly matching TRBD1 (6 bases). The V gene lost 7 bases and the J gene lost 0 bases, with 15 bases spanning the gap. CDR3 length equals 15 residues. Germline loops: CDR1 MDHEN, CDR2 SYDVKM. CDR3 coding DNA: TGTGCCAGCAATCCCCCGGACAGATTGAACACTGAAGCTTTCTTT. This sequence encodes CASNPPDRLNTEAFF.

Only one count was recorded for this clone. V gene TRBV3-1 (or the pseudogene TRBV3-2) combines with J gene TRBJ2-1; D might be TRBD2 (5 bases). V was cut by 1 base and J by 8 bases, with 15 bases left in between. CDR1 and CDR2 (germline): LGHDT, YNNKEL (reference sequence). The CDR3 has 15 amino acids. The CDR3 coding sequence is TGTGCCAGCAGCCAAGGGAGAGGGCCCTTCGATGAGCAGTTCTTC. Protein: CASSQGRGPFDEQFF.

The chain joins TRBV19 to TRBJ1-6; 10 nucleotides match TRBD1. V trimming: 3 bases; J trimming: 7 bases; junction bases outside the gene matches: 9. The germline gives CDR1 LNHDA, CDR2 SQIVND (reference sequence). The CDR3 sequence is 17 residues long. Here the CDR3 reads CASSIRTGGTFNSPLHF. CDR3 DNA sequence: TGTGCCAGTAGTATCCGGACAGGGGGTACGTTCAATTCACCCCTCCACTTT.

This clone was seen more than once but under ten times. The rearrangement uses TRBV6-4 and TRBJ1-2; TRBD1 aligns across 9 bases. CDR3 size: 15 residues. Per germline, CDR1 MRHNA and CDR2 SNTAGT. The J segment lost 4 bases and the V segment lost 3 bases, leaving 6 bases of the junction unmatched. CDR3: CASSEQPGQGYGYTF. The DNA for the CDR3 is TGTGCCAGCAGTGAACAACCGGGACAGGGCTATGGCTACACCTTC.